This record covers a single T cell receptor beta chain. Antigen unknown. The CDR3 is 14 residues long. Germline V gene lookup returns CDR1 GTSNPN and CDR2 SVGIG (reference sequence). The V end lost 0 bases, the J end lost 8 bases, and 16 bases lay between the germline ends. The sample comes from a study of a mutant IDH1 vaccine in newly diagnosed glioma. Study context: The first vaccination came 4-6 weeks after radiotherapy alone, or with temozolomide cycles.

This sample's time point: week 5, during vaccination. Doses consisted of 300 ug of mutant IDH1 20-mer peptide each, paired with topical imiquimod. The study, taken as a whole, reports: No link was apparently found between pseudoprogression and changes in top peripheral T cell clonotypes.

Data came from immunoSEQ multiplex PCR; TCRdb stores just in-frame clones and leaves some out. The sample holds approximately 50,000 clones, roughly 78% seen once. The material sequenced was PBMCs, taken from a glioma patient whose treatment included an IDH1 peptide vaccine. The V call is TRBV30, the J call TRBJ1-2; D might be TRBD1 (5 bases). This receptor was obtained from a man aged 45 to 65 with glioma. CDR3 bases: TGTGCCTGGAGTGTGCAGGGAGGTCGCGGGGGCTACACCTTC. The encoded protein is CAWSVQGGRGGYTF.